Below are 11 T cell receptor beta chains sequenced from a single sample in a study of T cells after yellow fever vaccination. TCRdb processed the 5' RACE reads anew with MiXCR; each CDR3 protein has one entry. The table includes around 360,000 distinct CDR3 sequences, more than 9% detected once. The sequencing here drew on PBMCs, taken on the day of the first yellow fever vaccination. The receptors shown here come from a man aged 18 to 30 who received the YFV17D yellow fever vaccine.

This chain joins TRBV25-1 and TRBJ2-7; the match to TRBD1 covers 8 bases. V lost 4 bases to trimming and J lost 4 bases; unmatched junction nucleotides: 6. The CDR3 spans 14 residues. CDR1 is MGHDK and CDR2 is SYGVNS in the germline V gene. In DNA form, the CDR3 reads TGTGCCAGCAGTGCCCTCGACAGGGGATACGAGCAGTACTTC. Its translation: CASSALDRGYEQYF.

This chain links TRBV7-2 with TRBJ2-5, with D maybe TRBD1 (5 bases). Trimming took 1 base from V and 13 from J, leaving 22 bases between them. The CDR3 length is 15 residues. Germline CDR1 reads SGHTA; CDR2 reads FQGNSA. CDR3: CASSLGDRGGAVWYF. CDR3 nucleotide sequence: TGTGCCAGCAGCTTAGGCGACCGTGGTGGGGCAGTTTGGTACTTC.

This clonotype was detected ten times or more. The chain employs TRBV5-4 and TRBJ2-5, with TRBD2 matching 7 bases. The germline CDR1 and CDR2 sequences are SGHNT and YYREEE (reference sequence). The CDR3 extends over 14 amino acids. The V segment lost 9 bases and the J segment 5 bases; nucleotides outside the gene matches: 13. CDR3 residues: CAINGEGTVETQYF. CDR3 bases: TGTGCCATCAACGGGGAGGGGACGGTGGAGACCCAGTACTTC.

The chain employs TRBV5-5 and TRBJ1-5, with D tentatively TRBD1 (5 bases). Between the trimmed V and J ends, which lost 5 bases and 7 bases, there was a span of 22 bases. Germline V gives CDR1 SGHKS, CDR2 YYEKEE (reference sequence). This CDR3 spans 16 amino acids. CDR3 sequence reads: CASSRHRGREFQPQHF. CDR3 bases: TGTGCCAGCAGTCGTCATCGGGGCAGGGAATTCCAGCCCCAGCATTTT.

This clonotype was seen a handful of times. V and J are TRBV12-3 or TRBV12-4 and TRBJ2-2, with TRBD1 as a possible D gene (6 bases). The CDR3 has 14 amino acids. V lost 4 bases and J lost 7, with 13 bases in between. The CDR3 DNA reads TGTGCCAGCAGTTGGAGAACAGGGAACGGGGAGCTGTTTTTT. As protein: CASSWRTGNGELFF.

This clonotype has a handful of counts. This rearrangement joins TRBV12-3 or TRBV12-4 to TRBJ2-1, with TRBD1 identical over 7 bases. This CDR3 has 13 amino acids. Unmatched junction bases numbered 5, after V lost 6 bases and J lost 6 bases. In DNA form, the CDR3 reads TGTGCCAGCAGCCCTAGACAGGGCAATGAGCAGTTCTTC. Its protein product is CASSPRQGNEQFF.

This clonotype turned up a few times. This chain joins TRBV5-5 and TRBJ2-2; a weak D match, TRBD2 (6 bases). The CDR3 has 15 residues. V lost 0 bases and J lost 2, with 8 bases in between. Germline assignment: CDR1 SGHKS and CDR2 YYEKEE (reference sequence). The CDR3 spells CASSLGDFNTGELFF. DNA for the CDR3: TGTGCCAGCAGCTTGGGGGACTTTAACACCGGGGAGCTGTTTTTT. Drawing the rest from reference TRBV5-5 and TRBJ2-2, the complete variable domain is DAGVTQSPTHLIKTRGQQVTLRCSPISGHKSVSWYQQVLGQGPQFIFQYYEKEERGRGNFPDRFSARQFPNYSSELNVNALLLGDSALYLCASSLGDFNTGELFFGEGSRLTVL.

This clonotype has only a few counts. The rearrangement joins TRBV10-2 to TRBJ1-2; D is perhaps TRBD1 (6 bases). V gave up 6 bases and J gave up 4 bases, with 12 bases separating them. Germline values: CDR1 WSHSY, CDR2 SAAADI. The CDR3 extends over 13 amino acids. This CDR3 reads CASRQGISYGYTF. DNA for the CDR3: TGCGCCAGCAGACAGGGTATTAGCTATGGCTACACCTTC.

This clonotype was recorded many times. The rearrangement links TRBV18 to TRBJ2-3; 7 bases line up with TRBD2. The CDR3 spans 15 residues. Trimming at V came to 5 bases and at J to 4 bases, leaving 9 bases not matched to a gene. Germline CDR1 is KGHSH and CDR2 is LQKENI. CDR3 residues: CASSWTQGGADTQYF. The CDR3 nucleotides read TGTGCCAGCTCATGGACCCAGGGAGGGGCAGATACGCAGTATTTT.

Only a few counts were recorded for this clonotype. The chain is built from TRBV4-1 and TRBJ1-3, with no clear D. The V end was cut by 1 base, the J end by 0 bases, with 4 bases between. Germline lookup yields CDR1 MGHRA and CDR2 YSYEKL. The CDR3 loop spans 14 amino acids. The CDR3 reads CASSQGHSGNTIYF. CDR3 sequence (DNA): TGCGCCAGCAGCCAAGGACACTCTGGAAACACCATATATTTT.

The chain carries TRBV4-2 and TRBJ2-7; 7 bases agree with TRBD2. Germline V gene lookup returns CDR1 LGHNA and CDR2 YNFKEQ. V gave up 4 bases and J gave up 2 bases; unmatched junction bases: 8. This CDR3 contains 15 residues. The CDR3 protein is CASSPSPSGAYEQYF. As DNA, the CDR3 is TGTGCCAGCAGCCCTTCACCTAGCGGCGCCTACGAGCAGTACTTC.